This T cell receptor (beta chain) is from a study of blood T cell repertoires in COVID-19 (dated by TCRdb to about 2020). Regarding the study in general: Samples covering the acute and convalescent phases of COVID-19 were provided by collaborators in the United States, Italy and Spain. The dataset comprised deeply sampled blood TCRbeta repertoires from subjects exposed to, actively infected with, or recovered from COVID-19. The prospective study material was composed of cDNA or gDNA derived from T cells, B-cell-depleted T cells, or PBMCs. The repertoires were released in a freely available public database intended as a resource for research on the immune response to SARS-CoV-2. Nearly every sample came with metadata listing a de-identified subject ID, COVID-19 status, age in years and sex. The samples were drawn from the first 160 participants of the ongoing ImmuneRACE study and from over a thousand subjects provided by 6 global collaborators. HLA class I and class II types, where available, came from metadata supplied by the sample provider rather than from assay-based typing.

From the germline V gene, CDR1 is LGHNA and CDR2 is YSLEER. The CDR3 measures 16 amino acids from cysteine to phenylalanine. Solely the CDR3 DNA is kept, with 48 bases framed from the first base. V is trimmed back by 3 bases and J by 3 bases, and the junction contains 9 bases that no gene match accounts for. TCRbeta CDR3 regions were amplified from genomic DNA by means of the immunoSEQ Assay, a bias-controlled multiplex PCR. In the paper's pipeline: The number of nucleated cells in each sample was estimated from the amplification of reference gene primers within the assay. To quantify the absolute abundance of each unique TCRbeta CDR3 rearrangement, sequence reads were collapsed and filtered. Productive Simpson clonality was computed per sample as the square root of Simpson's diversity index over productive rearrangements. TCRdb mirrors the immuneACCESS table, restricted to in-frame sequences. Some clones are absent from its copies; in checked studies, under half trace to an unresolved V gene, and the reason for the others is unknown. The V and J calls and clone size were taken over from that table, and D and trimming were inferred from the DNA. The sample table shows 150,000 to 250,000 clones, and about 85% are seen once. The ten largest clonotypes hold 2% to 2.5% of the sample.

Turning to this clone: The antigen it recognizes is unknown. Base qualities were left out, and no much larger clone turns up one base away.

Beyond this particular receptor, the publication reports: The amount of clinical and demographic metadata varied by source and participant and was provided uncurated.

Enrolling through a virtual design, the prospective study's participants ranged in age from roughly 18 to 95 years and lived across 20 to 30 United States geographic areas. To assign participants to cohorts, the prospective study relied on clinical history that participants themselves reported in a screening survey and a study questionnaire. Recovered participants in ImmuneRACE Cohort 3 were defined as having two consecutive negative NP/OP PCR tests, clearance from a healthcare professional, or resolution of symptoms. Each participant in the prospective study had whole blood, serum and a nasopharyngeal or oropharyngeal swab collected by mobile phlebotomists. Additional blood draws and questionnaires over an approximately 2-month period could optionally be provided by prospective study participants. Before DNA extraction, prospective study blood samples were shipped either frozen or at room temperature.

Sample: PBMCs or T cells enriched from blood (not recorded which). This clonotype was sampled from a young woman who had recovered from COVID-19. The chain uses TRBV4-3 and TRBJ2-7; TRBD1 matches 9 bases in the middle. The nucleotide sequence reads TGCGCCAGCAGCCAGTTAGCCGGGACAGGGTACTACGAGCAGTACTTC. It specifies CASSQLAGTGYYEQYF.